This TCR beta chain was recorded in a study of shared clonotypes between healthy human individuals. With regard to this clone: Its target is unknown.

Study-wide points: The authors sampled blood alone, and tissue repertoires likely differ.

This CDR3 has 15 residues. Germline CDR1 and CDR2: SGDLS and YYNGEE. V lost 0 bases and J lost 5; bases outside the gene matches: 5. The table came from immunoSEQ multiplex PCR; TCRdb's copy has only in-frame clones and leaves some out. This table has over 850,000 clones, approximately 80% appearing once. Sequencing was done on a sample of memory CD4+ T cells from PBMCs. Stated subset: CD45RA-negative fraction. The chain employs TRBV9 and TRBJ2-7; the match to TRBD1 covers 10 bases. The origin of this receptor is a man aged 18 to 30 in good health. Some clones in this sample may be carry-over from other donors' samples. CDR3 residues: CASSVEPTGGNEQYF. Written as DNA, the CDR3 is TGTGCCAGCAGCGTAGAACCGACAGGGGGCAACGAGCAGTACTTC.